This T cell receptor (beta chain) derives from a study of blood T cells in healthy people across ages. Overall study findings and caveats: With unsorted PBMCs, a conclusive comparison of naive versus antigen-experienced cells was not possible.

In this sample, this clonotype turned up a few times. What it binds is unknown. With 6 bases removed from V and 10 bases from J, the gap between germline ends came to 16 bases. This CDR3 is built from 13 residues. CDR1 SEHNR and CDR2 FQNEAQ come from the germline V gene (reference sequence). A second about 7 to 11 cycle PCR used barcoded and J-beta primers. In TCRdb, the 5' RACE reads were re-called with MiXCR into one record per CDR3 protein. Among roughly 1,100,000 distinct CDR3 sequences listed, approximately 25% were seen once. These sequences were also reported in another study, on T cells of mothers and their children. This second study notes: Sequencing revealed no T cell clones that were persistent and microchimeric.

V and J are TRBV7-9 and TRBJ2-1; D unresolved. The clonotype comes from a girl aged 2 to 10 in good health. The specimen was blood. CDR3 protein: CASRPGPSPEQFF. For the CDR3, the DNA is TGTGCCAGCAGACCGGGCCCCAGCCCGGAGCAGTTCTTC.